This entry lists 19 T cell receptor beta chains sequenced from one sample in a study of monozygotic twins with inflammatory bowel disease. Reprocessing the 5' RACE reads, TCRdb reports a single entry for every CDR3 protein and omits DNA. The sample includes approximately 390,000 distinct CDR3 sequences. The sequenced sample was blood. All receptors derive from a human donor with ulcerative colitis or Crohn's disease, or a healthy co-twin of an affected twin (not recorded which).

V is TRBV12-3 or TRBV12-4 and J is TRBJ1-1; TCRdb designates TRBD1, a call that cannot be tested without DNA. This CDR3 has 14 amino acids. The CDR3 is CASSIMTGRAEAFF.

This chain joins TRBV30 and TRBJ2-7; TCRdb proposes TRBD1, but this gene call is untestable without DNA. This CDR3 is 12 amino acids long. Germline CDR1 is GTSNPN and CDR2 is SVGIG (reference sequence). The CDR3 is CAWGTGAGEQYF. Using reference TRBV30 and TRBJ2-7 for the parts outside the CDR3, the full variable domain is SQTIHQWPATLVQPVGSPLSLECTVEGTSNPNLYWYRQAAGRGLQLLFYSVGIGQISSEVPQNLSASRPQDRQFILSSKKLLLSDSGFYLCAWGTGAGEQYFGPGTRLTVT.

J is TRBJ2-5 and V is TRBV4-1. The CDR3 totals 13 residues. Germline V gene data show CDR1 as MGHRA and CDR2 as YSYEKL. The CDR3 spells CASSQTVGETQYF.

This chain connects TRBV20-1 to TRBJ1-4; the D call from TCRdb, TRBD1, cannot be confirmed without DNA. CDR3 size: 13 residues. The germline V gene has CDR1 DFQATT and CDR2 SNEGSKA (reference sequence). The CDR3 spells CSAPGTGNEKLFF.

The chain employs TRBV18 and TRBJ1-2; TCRdb calls TRBD1, which cannot be checked without DNA. This CDR3 contains 13 residues. Per germline, CDR1 KGHSH and CDR2 LQKENI. CDR3 protein: CASSPEQGHGYTF.

The rearrangement joins TRBV12-3 or TRBV12-4 to TRBJ1-4. The CDR3 extends over 13 amino acids. The CDR3: CASSLGADEKLFF.

V usage is TRBV15 and J usage is TRBJ1-5; the D gene TCRdb calls, TRBD1, cannot be checked with no DNA. CDR3 length equals 16 residues. Per germline, CDR1 LNHNV and CDR2 YYDKDF (reference sequence). The CDR3 spells CATSNRDREDDQPQHF.

The chain carries TRBV20-1 and TRBJ2-3; the D call of TRBD1 rests on TCRdb alone, since no DNA is present to check it. The CDR3 has 15 amino acids. The V gene's germline CDR1 is DFQATT and CDR2 SNEGSKA (reference sequence). CDR3 sequence: CSARDYGQGEDTQYF.

The V and J genes are TRBV25-1 and TRBJ2-1; TCRdb proposes TRBD2, but this gene call is untestable without DNA. The CDR3 sequence is 14 residues long. The germline V gene encodes CDR1 MGHDK and CDR2 SYGVNS. The CDR3 sequence: CASSRGRLSNEQFF.

The CDR3 loop reads CASSQEATGRPPGSPLHF. J is TRBJ1-6 and V is TRBV3-1; TCRdb's assignment of TRBD1 cannot be checked, as there is no DNA. CDR3 length: 18 amino acids. Germline CDR1 and CDR2: LGHDT and YNNKEL (reference sequence).

CDR3 amino acids: CASSEGLAENGFF. The chain combines TRBV7-8 with TRBJ2-1; absent DNA, TCRdb's TRBD2 call cannot be checked. The CDR3 sequence is 13 residues long. From germline, CDR1 is SGHVS and CDR2 FQNEAQ.

V usage is TRBV6-1 and J usage is TRBJ2-1; TCRdb outputs TRBD1, but without DNA this stays unchecked. This CDR3 comprises 19 residues. Germline CDR1 MNHNS, CDR2 SASEGT. The CDR3 is CASRKPQGALRSYNNEQFF.

This CDR3 is CARSHASEAFF. The rearrangement uses TRBV3-1 and TRBJ1-1. Looked up from germline, CDR1 is LGHDT and CDR2 is YNNKEL (reference sequence). This CDR3 is built from 11 residues.

This chain connects TRBV4-1 to TRBJ2-1. The CDR3 has 13 residues. Germline V lookup: CDR1 MGHRA, CDR2 YSYEKL. Here the CDR3 reads CASSQTNLAEQFF.

The rearrangement links TRBV11-1 to TRBJ2-1; TCRdb outputs TRBD2, but without DNA this stays unchecked. Germline CDR1 reads SGHAT; CDR2 reads FQDESV (reference sequence). This CDR3 contains 15 residues. The CDR3: CASSLVAGDSGEQFF. Complete variable domain (other parts from reference TRBV11-1 and TRBJ2-1): EAEVAQSPRYKITEKSQAVAFWCDPISGHATLYWYRQILGQGPELLVQFQDESVVDDSQLPKDRFSAERLKGVDSTLKIQPAELGDSAMYLCASSLVAGDSGEQFFGPGTRLTVL.

This rearrangement joins TRBV3-1 to TRBJ2-7; the TCRdb call, TRBD1, lacks DNA for checking. Germline lookup yields CDR1 LGHDT and CDR2 YNNKEL (reference sequence). The CDR3 sequence is 16 residues long. This CDR3 reads CASSQDRRQASYEQYF.

This chain connects TRBV6-6 to TRBJ2-7; there is no DNA to check the TCRdb D call of TRBD1. The CDR3 sequence is 14 residues long. Germline assignment: CDR1 MNHNY and CDR2 SVGAGI (reference sequence). The CDR3 region is CASSYSGRGREQYF.

This chain uses TRBV30 with TRBJ2-4; no DNA is available, so the TRBD2 call from TCRdb remains unchecked. The CDR3 runs 14 residues. The germline CDR1 and CDR2 sequences are GTSNPN and SVGIG (reference sequence). The CDR3 spells CAWKIAGGRNIQYF.

This rearrangement joins TRBV6-5 to TRBJ1-2; no DNA is available, so the TRBD1 call from TCRdb remains unchecked. The CDR3 runs to 13 residues. Per the germline V gene, CDR1 is MNHEY and CDR2 is SVGAGI. CDR3 amino acids: CASRVQGQGGYTF.